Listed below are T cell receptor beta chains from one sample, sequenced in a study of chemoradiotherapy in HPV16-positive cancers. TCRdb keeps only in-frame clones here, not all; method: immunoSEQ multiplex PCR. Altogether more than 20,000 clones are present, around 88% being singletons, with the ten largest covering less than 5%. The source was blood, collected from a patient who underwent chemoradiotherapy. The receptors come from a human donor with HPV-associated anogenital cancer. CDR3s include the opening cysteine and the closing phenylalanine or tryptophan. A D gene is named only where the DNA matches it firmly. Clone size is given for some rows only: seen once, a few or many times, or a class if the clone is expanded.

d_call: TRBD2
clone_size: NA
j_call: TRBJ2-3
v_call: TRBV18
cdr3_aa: CASSPMAGVSSTDTQYF
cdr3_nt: TGTGCCAGCTCACCAATGGCGGGGGTTTCTAGCACAGATACGCAGTATTTT

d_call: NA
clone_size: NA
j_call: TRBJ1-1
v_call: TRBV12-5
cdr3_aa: CASGPQGLTNTEAFF
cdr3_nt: TGTGCTAGTGGTCCCCAGGGACTGACGAACACTGAAGCTTTCTTT

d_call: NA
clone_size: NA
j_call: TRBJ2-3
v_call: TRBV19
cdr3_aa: CASSMKGFGTDTQYF
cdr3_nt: TGTGCCAGTAGTATGAAAGGGTTCGGCACAGATACGCAGTATTTT

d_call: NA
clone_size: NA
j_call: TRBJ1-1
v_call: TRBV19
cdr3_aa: CASTMGHTEAFF
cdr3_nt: TGTGCCAGTACCATGGGGCACACTGAAGCTTTCTTT

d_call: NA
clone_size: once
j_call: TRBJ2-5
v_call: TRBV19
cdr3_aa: CASSEGGSQETQYF
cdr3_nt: TGTGCCAGTAGTGAGGGGGGGAGCCAAGAGACCCAGTACTTC

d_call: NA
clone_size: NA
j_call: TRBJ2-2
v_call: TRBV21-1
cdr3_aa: CASAEGSGGTGELFF
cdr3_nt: TGTGCCAGCGCGGAGGGGTCCGGCGGCACCGGGGAGCTGTTTTTT

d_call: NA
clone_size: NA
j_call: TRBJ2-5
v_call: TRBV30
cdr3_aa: CAWSVLGQETQYF
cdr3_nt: TGTGCCTGGAGTGTACTGGGGCAAGAGACCCAGTACTTC

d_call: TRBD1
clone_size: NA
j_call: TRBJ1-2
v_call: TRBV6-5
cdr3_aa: CASSTQGARGYTF
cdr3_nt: TGTGCCAGCAGTACACAGGGGGCGCGGGGCTACACCTTC

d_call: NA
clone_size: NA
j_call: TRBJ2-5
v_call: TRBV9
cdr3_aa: CASSGGPLETQYF
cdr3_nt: TGTGCCAGCAGCGGGGGACCCCTGGAGACCCAGTACTTC

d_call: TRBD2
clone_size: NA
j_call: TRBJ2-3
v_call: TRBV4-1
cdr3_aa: CASSQASSGTTDTQYF
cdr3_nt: TGCGCCAGCAGCCAAGCCTCTAGCGGGACCACAGATACGCAGTATTTT

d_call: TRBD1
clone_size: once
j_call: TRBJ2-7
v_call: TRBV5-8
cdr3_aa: CASSFGTVSGEQYF
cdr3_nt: TGTGCCAGCAGCTTTGGGACAGTCTCGGGCGAGCAGTACTTC

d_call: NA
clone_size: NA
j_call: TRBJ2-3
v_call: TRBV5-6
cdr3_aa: CASSLWPATSTDTQYF
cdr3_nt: TGTGCCAGCAGCTTGTGGCCGGCCACTAGCACAGATACGCAGTATTTT

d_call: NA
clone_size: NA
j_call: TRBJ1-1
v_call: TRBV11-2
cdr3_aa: CASSSNSAARVAFF
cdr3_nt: TGTGCCAGCAGCTCTAACAGCGCCGCGAGGGTAGCTTTCTTT

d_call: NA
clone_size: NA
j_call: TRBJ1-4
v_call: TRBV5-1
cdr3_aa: CASSYGDRGNNEKLFF
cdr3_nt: TGCGCCAGCAGCTACGGGGACCGGGGCAATAATGAAAAACTGTTTTTT

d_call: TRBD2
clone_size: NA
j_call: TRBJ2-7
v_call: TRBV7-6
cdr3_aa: CASSLGAGGSYEQYF
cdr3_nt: TGTGCCAGCAGCCTAGGAGCGGGGGGGTCCTACGAGCAGTACTTC

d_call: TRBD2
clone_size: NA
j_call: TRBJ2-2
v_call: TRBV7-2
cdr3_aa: CASSSSGRGGELFF
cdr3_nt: TGTGCCAGCAGCTCAAGCGGGAGGGGCGGGGAGCTGTTTTTT

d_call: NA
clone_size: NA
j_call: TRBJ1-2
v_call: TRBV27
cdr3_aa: CASSFQGMDGYTF
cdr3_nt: TGTGCCAGCAGTTTTCAGGGGATGGATGGCTACACCTTC

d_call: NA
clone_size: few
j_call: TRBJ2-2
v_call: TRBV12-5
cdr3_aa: CASVNGGKNTGELFF
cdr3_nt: TGTGCTAGTGTGAATGGGGGGAAAAACACCGGGGAGCTGTTTTTT

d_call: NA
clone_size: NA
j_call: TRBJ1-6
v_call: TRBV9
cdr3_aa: CASSVGDGLTLHF
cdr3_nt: TGTGCCAGCAGCGTAGGGGACGGCCTCACCCTCCACTTT

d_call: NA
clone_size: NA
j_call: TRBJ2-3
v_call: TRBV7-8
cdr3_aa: CASSWARTGADTQYF
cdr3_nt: TGTGCCAGCAGCTGGGCGAGGACGGGGGCAGATACGCAGTATTTT

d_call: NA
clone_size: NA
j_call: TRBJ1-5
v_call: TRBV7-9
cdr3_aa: CASSLGRQADHQPQHF
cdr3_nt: TGTGCCAGCAGCTTAGGTAGACAGGCCGATCATCAGCCCCAGCATTTT

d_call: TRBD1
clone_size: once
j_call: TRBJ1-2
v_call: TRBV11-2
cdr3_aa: CASDSTIADRGYGYTF
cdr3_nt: TGTGCCAGCGACTCAACCATCGCCGACAGGGGTTATGGCTACACCTTC

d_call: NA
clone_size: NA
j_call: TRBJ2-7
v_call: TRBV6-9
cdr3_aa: CASSFPRTLEQYF
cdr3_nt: TGTGCCAGCAGTTTCCCCAGGACCCTCGAGCAGTACTTC

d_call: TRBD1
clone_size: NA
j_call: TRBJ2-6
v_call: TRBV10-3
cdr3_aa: CAISGDRAKGAGANVLTF
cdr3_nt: TGTGCCATCAGTGGGGACAGGGCCAAGGGGGCTGGGGCCAACGTCCTGACTTTC

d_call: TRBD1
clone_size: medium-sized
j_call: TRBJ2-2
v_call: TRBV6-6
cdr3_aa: CASSPGQGEAGELFF
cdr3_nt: TGTGCCAGCAGTCCGGGACAGGGGGAGGCCGGGGAGCTGTTTTTT

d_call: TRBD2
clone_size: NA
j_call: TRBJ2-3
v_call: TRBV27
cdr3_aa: CASSFGGTTNTDTQYF
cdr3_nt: TGTGCCAGCAGTTTCGGGGGGACTACAAACACAGATACGCAGTATTTT

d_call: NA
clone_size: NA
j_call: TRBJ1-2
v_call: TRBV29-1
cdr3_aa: CSVGRRIDGGYTF
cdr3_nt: TGCAGCGTTGGACGGCGAATCGATGGTGGGTACACCTTC

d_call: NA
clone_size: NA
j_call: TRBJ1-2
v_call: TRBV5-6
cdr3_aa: CASSLGDHGYGYTF
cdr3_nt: TGTGCCAGCAGCTTGGGGGACCACGGCTATGGCTACACCTTC

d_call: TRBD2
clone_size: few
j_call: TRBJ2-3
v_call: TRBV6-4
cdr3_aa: CASSAGGEATDTQYF
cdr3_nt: TGTGCCAGCAGTGCGGGGGGGGAAGCCACAGATACGCAGTATTTT

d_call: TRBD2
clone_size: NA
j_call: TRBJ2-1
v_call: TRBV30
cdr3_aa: CAWSVLAGPRAYEQFF
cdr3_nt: TGTGCCTGGAGTGTACTAGCGGGACCCCGGGCTTATGAGCAGTTCTTC

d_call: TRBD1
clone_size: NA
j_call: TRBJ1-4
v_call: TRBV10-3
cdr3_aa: CATAGQGGTTNEKLFF
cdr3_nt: TGTGCCACCGCCGGACAGGGAGGAACAACTAATGAAAAACTGTTTTTT

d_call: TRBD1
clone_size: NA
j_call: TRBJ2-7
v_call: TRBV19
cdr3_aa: CASSTGTGFFISYEQYF
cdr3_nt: TGTGCCAGTTCTACCGGGACAGGATTCTTTATCTCCTACGAGCAGTACTTC

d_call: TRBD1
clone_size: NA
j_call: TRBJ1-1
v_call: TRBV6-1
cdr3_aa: CASRGGGNTEAFF
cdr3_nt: TGTGCCAGCCGAGGGGGCGGGAACACTGAAGCTTTCTTT

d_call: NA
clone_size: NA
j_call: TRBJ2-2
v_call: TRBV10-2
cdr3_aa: CANRADTGELFF
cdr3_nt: TGCGCCAATAGGGCGGACACCGGGGAGCTGTTTTTT

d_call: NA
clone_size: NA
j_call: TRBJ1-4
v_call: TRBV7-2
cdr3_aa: CASSLDSQVGEKLFF
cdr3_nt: TGTGCCAGCAGCTTGGACAGCCAGGTCGGTGAAAAACTGTTTTTT

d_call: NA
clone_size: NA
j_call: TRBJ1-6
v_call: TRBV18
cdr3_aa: CASATVEDNSPLHF
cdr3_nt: TGTGCCAGCGCGACAGTAGAGGATAATTCACCCCTCCACTTT

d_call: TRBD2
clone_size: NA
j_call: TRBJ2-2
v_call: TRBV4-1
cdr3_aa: CASSPFTSGGHTGELFF
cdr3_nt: TGCGCCAGCAGCCCCTTTACTAGCGGGGGGCACACCGGGGAGCTGTTTTTT

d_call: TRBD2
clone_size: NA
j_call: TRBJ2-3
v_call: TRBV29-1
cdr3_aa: CSAGLAGVFDTQYF
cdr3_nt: TGCAGCGCCGGACTAGCGGGAGTGTTTGATACGCAGTATTTT

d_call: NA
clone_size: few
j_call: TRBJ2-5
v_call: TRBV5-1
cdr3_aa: CASSLTGIETQYF
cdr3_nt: TGCGCCAGCAGCTTAACAGGGATAGAGACCCAGTACTTC

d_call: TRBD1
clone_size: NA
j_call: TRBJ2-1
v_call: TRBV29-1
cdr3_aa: CSVEPLDRKLNEQFF
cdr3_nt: TGCAGCGTTGAACCATTGGACAGGAAGCTCAATGAGCAGTTCTTC

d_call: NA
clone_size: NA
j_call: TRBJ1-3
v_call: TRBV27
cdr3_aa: CASSLKPSSGNTIYF
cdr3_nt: TGTGCCAGCAGCCTCAAACCTAGCTCTGGAAACACCATATATTTT

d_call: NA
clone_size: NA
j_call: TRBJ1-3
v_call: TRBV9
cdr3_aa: CASSVVGGYSGNTIYF
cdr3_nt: TGTGCCAGCAGCGTAGTGGGGGGCTACTCTGGAAACACCATATATTTT

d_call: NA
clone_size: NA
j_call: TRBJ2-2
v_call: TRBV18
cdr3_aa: CASSPPGRANTGELFF
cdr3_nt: TGTGCCAGCTCACCACCGGGACGAGCGAACACCGGGGAGCTGTTTTTT

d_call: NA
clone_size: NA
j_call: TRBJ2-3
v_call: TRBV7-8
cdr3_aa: CASSPPPGTDTQYF
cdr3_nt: TGTGCCAGCAGCCCCCCACCCGGCACAGATACGCAGTATTTT